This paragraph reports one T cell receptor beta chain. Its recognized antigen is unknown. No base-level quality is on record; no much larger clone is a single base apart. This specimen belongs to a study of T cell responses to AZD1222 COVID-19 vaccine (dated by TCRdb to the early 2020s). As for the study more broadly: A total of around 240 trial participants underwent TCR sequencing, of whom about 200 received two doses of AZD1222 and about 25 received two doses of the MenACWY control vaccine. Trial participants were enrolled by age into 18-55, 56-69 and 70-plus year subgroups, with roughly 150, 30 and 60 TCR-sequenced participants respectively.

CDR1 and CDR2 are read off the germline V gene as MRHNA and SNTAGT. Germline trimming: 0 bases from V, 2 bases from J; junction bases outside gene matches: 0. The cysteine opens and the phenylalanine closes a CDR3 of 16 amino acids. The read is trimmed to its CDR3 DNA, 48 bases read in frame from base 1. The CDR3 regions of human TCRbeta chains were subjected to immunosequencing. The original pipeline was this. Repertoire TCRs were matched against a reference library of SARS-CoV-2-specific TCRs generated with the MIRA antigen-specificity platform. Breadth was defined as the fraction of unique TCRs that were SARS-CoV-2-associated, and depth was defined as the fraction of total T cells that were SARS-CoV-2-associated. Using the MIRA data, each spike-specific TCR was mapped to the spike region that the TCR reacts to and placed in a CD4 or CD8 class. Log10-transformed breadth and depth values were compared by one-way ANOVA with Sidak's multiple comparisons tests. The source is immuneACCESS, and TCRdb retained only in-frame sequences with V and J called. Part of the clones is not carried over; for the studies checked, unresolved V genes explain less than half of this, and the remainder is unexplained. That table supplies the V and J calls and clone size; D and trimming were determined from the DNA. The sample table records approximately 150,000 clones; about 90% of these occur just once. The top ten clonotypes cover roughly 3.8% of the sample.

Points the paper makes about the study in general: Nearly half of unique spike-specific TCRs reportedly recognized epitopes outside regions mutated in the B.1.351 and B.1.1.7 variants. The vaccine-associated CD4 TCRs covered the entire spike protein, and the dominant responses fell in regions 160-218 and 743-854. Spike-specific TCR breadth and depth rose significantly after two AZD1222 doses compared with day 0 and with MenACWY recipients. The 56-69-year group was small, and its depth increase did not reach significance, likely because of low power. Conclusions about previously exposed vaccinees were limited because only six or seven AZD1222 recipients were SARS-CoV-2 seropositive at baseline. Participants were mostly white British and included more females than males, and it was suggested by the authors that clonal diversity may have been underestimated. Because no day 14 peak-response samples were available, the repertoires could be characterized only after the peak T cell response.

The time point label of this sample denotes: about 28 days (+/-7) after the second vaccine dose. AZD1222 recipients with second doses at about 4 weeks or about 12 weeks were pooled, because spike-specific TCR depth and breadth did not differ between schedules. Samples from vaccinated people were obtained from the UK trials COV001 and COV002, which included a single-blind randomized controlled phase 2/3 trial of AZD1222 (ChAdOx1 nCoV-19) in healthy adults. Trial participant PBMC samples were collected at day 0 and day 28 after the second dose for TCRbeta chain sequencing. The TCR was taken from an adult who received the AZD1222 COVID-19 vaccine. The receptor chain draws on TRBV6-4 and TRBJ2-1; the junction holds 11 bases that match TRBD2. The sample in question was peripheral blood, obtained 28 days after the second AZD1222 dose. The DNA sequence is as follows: TGTGCCAGCAGTGACTCTAGCGGGAGGGCCTACAATGAGCAGTTCTTC. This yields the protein CASSDSSGRAYNEQFF.